This TCR beta chain derives from a study of cytomegalovirus exposure and HLA in healthy donors. Overall study findings and caveats: Under in vitro conditions, a few CMV-associated chains were confirmed as specific for CMV antigens. Investigators reported 150 to 200 TCR beta chains as tied to cytomegalovirus.

PCR used 60 Vbeta primers and 13 Jbeta primers. Clones were read by immunoSEQ multiplex PCR, and TCRdb kept only the in-frame ones, dropping some. The specimen's table records more than 130,000 clones. About this clone itself: Its antigen remains unknown.

This TCR was sampled from a middle-aged man in good health and CMV-seronegative. Sequencing input: PBMCs.

CDR3 loop: CASSAGSKTQYF. Here the CDR3 DNA reads TGTGCCAGTAGTGCGGGGTCGAAGACCCAGTACTTC. The J gene is TRBJ2-5, the V gene TRBV19; weak D call: TRBD2 (6 bases). The CDR3 contains 12 residues. Germline V gene sequence: CDR1 LNHDA, CDR2 SQIVND (reference sequence). Trimming took off 5 bases at V and 6 bases at J, with 10 bases between the two ends.